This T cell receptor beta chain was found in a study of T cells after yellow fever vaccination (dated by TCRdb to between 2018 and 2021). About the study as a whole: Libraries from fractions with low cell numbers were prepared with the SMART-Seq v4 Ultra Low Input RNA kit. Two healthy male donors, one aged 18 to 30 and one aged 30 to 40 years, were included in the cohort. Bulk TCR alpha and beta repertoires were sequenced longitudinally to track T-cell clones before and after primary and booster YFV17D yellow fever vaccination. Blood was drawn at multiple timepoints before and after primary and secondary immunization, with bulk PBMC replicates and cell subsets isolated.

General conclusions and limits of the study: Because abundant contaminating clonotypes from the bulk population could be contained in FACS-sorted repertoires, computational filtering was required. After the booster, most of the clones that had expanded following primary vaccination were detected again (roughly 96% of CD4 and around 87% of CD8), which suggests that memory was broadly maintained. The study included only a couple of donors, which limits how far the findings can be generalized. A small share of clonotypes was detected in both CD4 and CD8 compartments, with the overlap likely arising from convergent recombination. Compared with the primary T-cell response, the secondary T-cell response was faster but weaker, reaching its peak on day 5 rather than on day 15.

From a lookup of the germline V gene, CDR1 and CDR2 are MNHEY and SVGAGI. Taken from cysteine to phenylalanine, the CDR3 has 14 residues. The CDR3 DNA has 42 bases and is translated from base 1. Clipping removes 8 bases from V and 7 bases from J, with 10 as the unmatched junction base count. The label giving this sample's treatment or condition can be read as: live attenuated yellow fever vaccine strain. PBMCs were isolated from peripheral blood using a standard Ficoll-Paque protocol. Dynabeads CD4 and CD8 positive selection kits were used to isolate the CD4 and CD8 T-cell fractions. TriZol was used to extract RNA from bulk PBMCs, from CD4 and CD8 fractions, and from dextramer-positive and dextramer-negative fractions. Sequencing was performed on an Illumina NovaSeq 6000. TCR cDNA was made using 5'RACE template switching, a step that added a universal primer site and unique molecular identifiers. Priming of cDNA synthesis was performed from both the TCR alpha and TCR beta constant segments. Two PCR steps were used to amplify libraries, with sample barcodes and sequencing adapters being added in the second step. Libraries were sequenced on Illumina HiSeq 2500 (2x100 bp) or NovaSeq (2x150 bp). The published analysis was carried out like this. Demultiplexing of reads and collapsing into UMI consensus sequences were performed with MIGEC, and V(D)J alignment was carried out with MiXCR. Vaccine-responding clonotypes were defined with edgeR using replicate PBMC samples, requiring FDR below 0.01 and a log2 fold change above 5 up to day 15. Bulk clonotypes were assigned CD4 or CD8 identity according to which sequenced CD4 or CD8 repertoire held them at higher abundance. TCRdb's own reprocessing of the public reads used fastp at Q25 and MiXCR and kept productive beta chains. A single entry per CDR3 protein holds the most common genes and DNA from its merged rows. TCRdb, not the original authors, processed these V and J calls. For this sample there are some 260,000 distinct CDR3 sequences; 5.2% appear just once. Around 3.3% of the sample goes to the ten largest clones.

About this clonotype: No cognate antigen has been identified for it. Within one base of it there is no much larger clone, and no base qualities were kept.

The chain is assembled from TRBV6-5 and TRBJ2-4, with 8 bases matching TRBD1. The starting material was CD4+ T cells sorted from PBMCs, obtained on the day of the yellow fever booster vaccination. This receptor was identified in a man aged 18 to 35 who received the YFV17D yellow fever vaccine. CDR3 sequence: CASANQDRGNIQYF. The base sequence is TGTGCCAGCGCTAATCAAGACAGGGGTAACATTCAGTACTTC.